This T cell receptor beta chain stems from a study of T cell responses to AZD1222 COVID-19 vaccine. Second-dose recipients at about 4 or about 12 weeks were treated as one pooled group. A remark on this clone: Its matching antigen is unknown.

The data were produced by immunoSEQ multiplex PCR, yet TCRdb's version contains in-frame clones alone and is incomplete. The sample yields 120,000 to 150,000 clones, roughly 92% seen once. Deletions cut 1 base from V and 4 bases from J, with 7 bases between. The CDR3 has 14 residues. Germline loops: CDR1 MNHNS, CDR2 SASEGT. Study observations and caveats: Sampling captured repertoires only after the peak T cell response. Possibly, clonal diversity was underestimated; donors were largely white British and included more females. Two doses of AZD1222 preceded a rise in Spike-specific TCR breadth and depth.

The sample was peripheral blood, taken 28 days after the second AZD1222 dose. The TCR originated in an adult who received the AZD1222 COVID-19 vaccine. The chain uses TRBV6-1 and TRBJ1-4; D remains ambiguous. The DNA of the CDR3 is TGTGCCAGCAGTGAAGTTGGCAGTAATGAAAAACTGTTTTTT. It is translated as CASSEVGSNEKLFF.